This T cell receptor (beta chain) emerged from a study of T cells in localized non-small cell lung cancer. Whole-study findings and limits: A single tumor region was sequenced, leaving heterogeneity possible.

There are 13 residues in the CDR3. Germline loops: CDR1 LNHDA, CDR2 SQIVND (reference sequence). Trimming took off 6 bases at V and 0 bases at J, with 6 bases between the two ends. Notes on this clone: Its specificity is unknown.

The table came from immunoSEQ multiplex PCR; TCRdb's copy has only in-frame clones and leaves some out. The repertoire holds 10,000 to 13,000 clones, with approximately 48% as singletons. V is TRBV19 and J is TRBJ1-5; D uncertain. The source of this sequence is a woman aged 35 to 70 with stage II squamous cell lung carcinoma. The material was lymph node tissue, obtained before any cancer treatment. CDR3 protein: CASSKYSNQPQHF. The CDR3 DNA reads as TGTGCCAGTAGCAAGTATAGCAATCAGCCCCAGCATTTT.